Listed below are T cell receptor beta chains from one sample, sequenced in a study of T cells in Graves' hyperthyroidism and ophthalmopathy. TCRdb independently ran MiXCR on the multiplex PCR reads; one entry per CDR3 protein. The repertoire holds 400,000 to 600,000 distinct CDR3 sequences, with approximately 16% as singletons. Sequenced input: blood. The receptors were gathered from a woman aged 25 to 39 with Graves' ophthalmopathy. Both conserved end residues are part of each CDR3. A D gene is named only where the DNA matches it firmly. Size values are once, few and many counts, or a class for expanded clones, and some rows have none.

>TRBD2|TRBV6-1|many
CASRSGRTDTGELFF
>TRBD1|TRBV7-2|many
CASSLRGRDEQYF
>TRBD2|TRBV29-1|few
CSVRAGPYNEQFF
>-|TRBV12-3/TRBV12-4|many
CASSFYTEAFF
>TRBD2|TRBV28|many
CASSLRLAGKNEQFF
>TRBD1|TRBV6-1|few
CASRVTGPGEQYF
>-|TRBV5-6|-
CASSSGHSTYEQYF
>-|TRBV5-1|-
CASSLSPRANFYGYTF
>TRBD1|TRBV28|-
CASGDRAKTEAFF
>TRBD2|TRBV7-9|many
CASRELAGSNNEQFF
>-|TRBV24-1|once
CATSDSTHEQYF
>TRBD1|TRBV20-1|few
CSAGTGAYEQYF
>TRBD1|TRBV29-1|-
CSAAETGTGGDEQYF
>-|TRBV4-3|many
CASSQEGWETQYF
>-|TRBV7-3|many
CASSSQPQGRTEAFF
>TRBD2|TRBV6-1|many
CASSASGRGYNEQFF
>TRBD2|TRBV29-1|-
CSVLAGSYEQYF
>-|TRBV16|-
CASSQKAQPQHF
>TRBD2|TRBV7-8|many
CASSHYRTSETQYF
>TRBD2|TRBV19|few
CASSMIRTSGRNEQFF
>-|TRBV27|many
CASSSTGHLSATEAFF
>TRBD2|TRBV27|few
CASRLSGRSSYNEQFF
>TRBD1|TRBV24-1|few
CATSDARQGSQETQYF
>-|TRBV20-1|many
CSASPGGGYNYGYTF
>-|TRBV15|-
CATSSEGYEQYF
>-|TRBV7-2|many
CASSLDRGGGNEQFF
>-|TRBV24-1|many
CATSALDVGNEQFF
>TRBD2|TRBV13|few
CASSGLADTTQYF
>-|TRBV20-1|many
CSVTDGYTEAFF
>-|TRBV6-1|-
CASSPTAFSYEQYF
>TRBD1|TRBV2|many
CASSEVTGEDGYTF
>-|TRBV5-1|few
CASSQPSSYEQYF
>TRBD2|TRBV7-2|many
CASSLSGRVYEQYF
>-|TRBV11-2|few
CASSSILRTVKNIQYF
>TRBD2|TRBV6-6|many
CASSYASGPSAEQYF
>-|TRBV5-1|many
CASSGTTGHPLTEAFF
>-|TRBV2|many
CASKLAINTGELFF
>-|TRBV11-2|-
CASSLLIGGPNEQFF
>-|TRBV7-2|many
CASSFRGRAASETQYF
>-|TRBV5-8|few
CASSLGGIGETQYF
>-|TRBV7-2|-
CASRQGRGARRGSTDTQYF
>-|TRBV27|many
CASSLSAGAVSPLHF
>TRBD1|TRBV20-1|many
CSLSPGQGAIYEQYF
>-|TRBV27|few
CASSSLAGTEAFF